These 20 T cell receptor beta chains came from one sample sequenced in a study of blood T cell repertoires in COVID-19. Measured with immunoSEQ multiplex PCR; TCRdb has only the in-frame clones, and not every one. The sample lists 70,000 to 85,000 clones; 85% to 90% were seen once. The sample taken for sequencing was peripheral blood. These receptors all come from a woman of 80 years or more in a cohort sampled during active or convalescent COVID-19.

CDR3 DNA sequence: TGCGCCAGCAGCTTGGCCTCAGGGACATACTCACCCCTCCACTTT. It translates to CASSLASGTYSPLHF. This chain uses TRBV5-1 with TRBJ1-6, with a weak D call TRBD1 (6 bases). Per germline, CDR1 SGHRS and CDR2 YFSETQ. Between the trimmed V and J ends, which lost 0 bases and 10 bases, there was a span of 14 bases. This CDR3 region has 15 residues.

The V and J genes are TRBV20-1 and TRBJ2-1; 11 bases fit TRBD2. Germline V gene data show CDR1 as DFQATT and CDR2 as SNEGSKA (reference sequence). There are 16 residues in the CDR3. After removal of 3 bases from V and 9 bases from J, the junction contained 13 bases not matched to a gene. As DNA, the CDR3 is TGCAGTGCTAGTAATCGGATGTCTAGCGGGAGGATTGAGCAGTTCTTC. It codes for CSASNRMSSGRIEQFF.

The CDR3 protein is CAISELAGVQETQYF. For the CDR3, the DNA is TGTGCCATCAGTGAGCTAGCGGGAGTTCAAGAGACCCAGTACTTC. The V call is TRBV10-3, the J call TRBJ2-5, with 10 nucleotides matching TRBD2. Germline V gene lookup returns CDR1 ENHRY and CDR2 SYGVKD. J was trimmed by 2 bases and V by 2 bases; bases with no gene match: 2. The CDR3 extends over 15 amino acids.

The chain employs TRBV4-1 and TRBJ2-5, with 15 bases lining up with TRBD2. The CDR3 is 17 amino acids. The germline gives CDR1 MGHRA, CDR2 YSYEKL. Germline trimming cut 4 bases from V and 2 bases from J; bases unmatched to any gene: 5. This CDR3 reads CASSLRGLAGGQETQYF. CDR3 sequence (DNA): TGCGCCAGCAGCCTCCGGGGACTAGCGGGAGGTCAAGAGACCCAGTACTTC.

The V gene is TRBV7-9, the J gene TRBJ2-1, with TRBD2 identical over 10 bases. The trim removed 8 bases at V and 7 bases at J, leaving 11 bases unmatched. CDR1 is SEHNR, CDR2 FQNEAQ, per germline (reference sequence). The CDR3 spans 15 residues. In DNA, the CDR3 is TGTGCCAGCGGAACAAGCGGGAGGGTGGTAAATGAGCAGTTCTTC. Amino acids: CASGTSGRVVNEQFF.

The rearrangement links TRBV11-2 to TRBJ2-1; the D is unclear. Trimming shortened V by 5 bases and J by 3 bases, and 23 bases separated the two germline ends. The CDR3 has 18 amino acids. The germline gives CDR1 SGHAT, CDR2 FQNNGV. Here the CDR3 DNA reads TGTGCCAGCAGCATTACTCTTGGGCGCGCCCCTCGCTACAATGAGCAGTTCTTC. Protein product: CASSITLGRAPRYNEQFF. Full variable domain (missing parts from reference TRBV11-2 and TRBJ2-1): EAGVAQSPRYKIIEKRQSVAFWCNPISGHATLYWYQQILGQGPKLLIQFQNNGVVDDSQLPKDRFSAERLKGVDSTLKIQPAKLEDSAVYLCASSITLGRAPRYNEQFFGPGTRLTVL.

This clone was counted once. The V and J genes are TRBV18 and TRBJ2-1; 12 bases are shared with TRBD2. Germline assignment: CDR1 KGHSH and CDR2 LQKENI. The CDR3 has 20 residues. J was trimmed by 8 bases and V by 3 bases; bases with no gene match: 20. CDR3: CASSPENLLRWTSGMYEQFF. The CDR3 nucleotides are TGTGCCAGCTCACCGGAAAACCTACTACGATGGACTAGCGGGATGTATGAGCAGTTCTTC.

The chain is built from TRBV10-3 and TRBJ1-3; D not certain. The CDR3 runs to 13 residues. From germline, CDR1 is ENHRY and CDR2 SYGVKD. V lost 2 bases to trimming and J lost 4 bases, with 6 bases between them. The DNA of the CDR3 is TGTGCCATCAGTGAGGGAGGGGGAAACACCATATATTTT. Translated, it gives CAISEGGGNTIYF.

The V call is TRBV10-3, the J call TRBJ1-3, with 11 positions matching TRBD1. The CDR3 spans 16 residues. J lost 3 bases, V lost 5 bases, and 6 bases had no gene match. Germline assignment: CDR1 ENHRY and CDR2 SYGVKD. Written as DNA, the CDR3 is TGTGCCATCAGTCCCGGGACAGGGGGAGGTGGAAACACCATATATTTT. It is translated as CAISPGTGGGGNTIYF.

This sequence joins TRBV5-1 and TRBJ1-4, with D perhaps matching TRBD1 (5 bases). The V end was cut by 5 bases, the J end by 8 bases, with 13 bases between. The CDR3 runs 13 residues. Germline-derived CDR1 and CDR2 are SGHRS and YFSETQ. CDR3 nucleotide sequence: TGCGCCAGCAGTTACGGGGGTGGGGAAAAACTGTTTTTT. Its protein product is CASSYGGGEKLFF.

This chain joins TRBV5-1 and TRBJ1-4; 10 nucleotides agree with TRBD1. There are 16 residues in the CDR3. From germline, CDR1 is SGHRS and CDR2 YFSETQ. The trim removed 0 bases at V and 5 bases at J, leaving 4 bases unmatched. The CDR3 loop is CASSLGRTGGNEKLFF. The CDR3 coding sequence is TGCGCCAGCAGCTTGGGAAGGACAGGGGGGAATGAAAAACTGTTTTTT.

The sample holds a few counts of this clone. The J gene is TRBJ1-2, the V gene TRBV29-1; D remains unclear. This CDR3 contains 12 residues. Germline V gives CDR1 SQVTM, CDR2 ANQGSEA. Trimming left V 2 bases short and J 2 bases short, with 6 bases between. The CDR3 sequence is CSVEYGNYGYTF. As DNA, the CDR3 is TGCAGCGTTGAATACGGGAACTATGGCTACACCTTC.

This clone was counted once. The chain combines TRBV14 with TRBJ1-4; the D gene is possibly TRBD1 (5 bases). From germline, CDR1 is SGHDN and CDR2 FVKESK. V lost 5 bases and J 8 bases, leaving 12 bases between the germline ends. This CDR3 comprises 13 residues. For the CDR3, the DNA is TGTGCCAGCAGCGCGGGACCGTGGGAAAAACTGTTTTTT. It is translated as CASSAGPWEKLFF. Variable domain in full (rest from reference TRBV14 and TRBJ1-4): EAGVTQFPSHSVIEKGQTVTLRCDPISGHDNLYWYRRVMGKEIKFLLHFVKESKQDESGMPNNRFLAERTGGTYSTLKVQPAELEDSGVYFCASSAGPWEKLFFGSGTQLSVL.

V usage is TRBV4-2 and J usage is TRBJ2-5, with 13 positions matching TRBD2. The CDR3 spans 16 residues. Trimming at V came to 3 bases and at J to 5 bases, leaving 6 bases not matched to a gene. The V gene's germline CDR1 is LGHNA and CDR2 YNFKEQ. The CDR3 spells CASSHGLAGEGETQYF. The CDR3, as DNA: TGTGCCAGCAGCCACGGACTAGCGGGAGAGGGGGAGACCCAGTACTTC.

V gene TRBV19 combines with J gene TRBJ1-1; TRBD1 agrees at 7 bases. There are 14 residues in the CDR3. After removal of 1 base from V and 5 bases from J, the junction contained 4 bases not matched to a gene. Per germline, CDR1 LNHDA and CDR2 SQIVND (reference sequence). Written as DNA, the CDR3 is TGTGCCAGTAGTATAGGGACAGGTGAAACTGAAGCTTTCTTT. Translation gives CASSIGTGETEAFF.

The chain is built from TRBV11-3 and TRBJ2-5, with TRBD1 matching 7 bases. V gave up 5 bases and J gave up 3 bases; unmatched junction bases: 9. The germline CDR1 and CDR2 sequences are SGHNT and YENEEA. The CDR3 has 15 residues. CDR3: CASSPGQVSKETQYF. The CDR3, as DNA: TGTGCCAGCAGCCCCGGACAGGTTTCGAAAGAGACCCAGTACTTC.

This sequence joins TRBV6-5 and TRBJ1-1, with D possibly matching TRBD1 (6 bases). Germline V gene data show CDR1 as MNHEY and CDR2 as SVGAGI. Trimming left V 6 bases short and J 9 bases short, with 17 bases between. The CDR3 consists of 13 residues. The CDR3 spells CASSQNLDSKAFF. The DNA for the CDR3 is TGTGCCAGCAGCCAAAACCTGGACAGTAAAGCTTTCTTT.

The V call is TRBV29-1, the J call TRBJ1-4; maybe TRBD1 (5 bases). This CDR3 contains 12 residues. CDR1 is SQVTM, CDR2 ANQGSEA, per germline. Trimming left V 7 bases short and J 8 bases short, with 14 bases between. CDR3 bases: TGCAGCGCAGGTAGCAGGGCGGAAAAACTGTTTTTT. Translated: CSAGSRAEKLFF.

The gene calls are TRBV5-1 and TRBJ1-2; D may be TRBD1 (5 bases). Trimming removed 0 bases from V and 4 bases from J, with 10 bases in between. CDR3 length equals 14 residues. Germline V gene lookup returns CDR1 SGHRS and CDR2 YFSETQ. The CDR3 nucleotides are TGCGCCAGCAGCTTGGGGGGACTCGGCTATGGCTACACCTTC. It is translated as CASSLGGLGYGYTF.

V and J are TRBV2 and TRBJ2-2; D call uncertain. The CDR3 spans 15 residues. The V and J ends lost 3 bases and 6 bases respectively, with 14 bases between them. From germline, CDR1 is SNHLY and CDR2 FYNNEI. The CDR3 loop is CASSETPGRAGELFF. CDR3 nucleotides: TGTGCCAGCAGTGAGACTCCCGGCCGCGCCGGGGAGCTGTTTTTT.